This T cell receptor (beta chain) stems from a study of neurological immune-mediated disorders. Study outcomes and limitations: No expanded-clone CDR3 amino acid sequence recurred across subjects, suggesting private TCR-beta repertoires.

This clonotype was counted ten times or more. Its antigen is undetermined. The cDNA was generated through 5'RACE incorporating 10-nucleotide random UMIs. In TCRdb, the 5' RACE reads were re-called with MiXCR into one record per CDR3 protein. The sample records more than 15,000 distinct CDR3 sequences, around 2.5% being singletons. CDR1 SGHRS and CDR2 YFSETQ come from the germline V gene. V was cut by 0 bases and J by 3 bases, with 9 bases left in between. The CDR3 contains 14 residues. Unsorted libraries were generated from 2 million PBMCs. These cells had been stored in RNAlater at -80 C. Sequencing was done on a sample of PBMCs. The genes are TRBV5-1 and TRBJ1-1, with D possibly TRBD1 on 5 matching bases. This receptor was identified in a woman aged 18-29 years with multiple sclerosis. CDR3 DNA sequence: TGCGCCAGCAGCTTGGCGGGGGGGGACACTGAAGCTTTCTTT. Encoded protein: CASSLAGGDTEAFF.